This is a list of T cell receptor beta chains from one sample in a study of cytomegalovirus exposure and HLA in healthy donors. TCRdb keeps only in-frame clones here, not all; method: immunoSEQ multiplex PCR. This table has more than 150,000 clones, 82% appearing once. The sample comprised PBMCs. These receptors were obtained from a man aged 40-49 years in good health and CMV-seronegative. CDR3s include the opening cysteine and the closing phenylalanine or tryptophan. The order of the fields is CDR3 protein, CDR3 DNA, D gene, J gene, clone size, V gene. A D gene is named only where the DNA matches it firmly. Some rows have no size entry. The others give once, few or many, or a class for an expanded clone.

cdr3_aa: CASSPRAHYEQYF
cdr3_nt: TGTGCCAGCAGTCCCCGAGCCCACTACGAGCAGTACTTC
d_call: -
j_call: TRBJ2-7
clone_size: -
v_call: TRBV27

cdr3_aa: CAWSGVAGIQETQYF
cdr3_nt: TGTGCCTGGAGCGGGGTTGCCGGAATACAAGAGACCCAGTACTTC
d_call: -
j_call: TRBJ2-5
clone_size: -
v_call: TRBV30

cdr3_aa: CASSPRTSPGTGELFF
cdr3_nt: TGTGCCAGCAGCCCGCGGACTAGCCCTGGCACCGGGGAGCTGTTTTTT
d_call: TRBD2
j_call: TRBJ2-2
clone_size: once
v_call: TRBV7-3

cdr3_aa: CAGSYFAGSYEQYF
cdr3_nt: TGTGCCGGCAGTTACTTCGCGGGGTCCTACGAGCAGTACTTC
d_call: -
j_call: TRBJ2-7
clone_size: -
v_call: TRBV6-5

cdr3_aa: CASSLSPRSDRGVTGELFF
cdr3_nt: TGTGCCAGCAGTTTATCCCCACGCTCGGATCGGGGGGTCACCGGGGAGCTGTTTTTT
d_call: TRBD2
j_call: TRBJ2-2
clone_size: -
v_call: TRBV27

cdr3_aa: CASSSGTGIYEQYF
cdr3_nt: TGTGCCAGCAGTTCGGGGACAGGAATCTACGAGCAGTACTTC
d_call: TRBD1
j_call: TRBJ2-7
clone_size: -
v_call: TRBV27

cdr3_aa: CASNPEGLRNSPLHF
cdr3_nt: TGTGCCAGCAATCCCGAGGGTTTGAGGAATTCACCCCTCCACTTT
d_call: -
j_call: TRBJ1-6
clone_size: -
v_call: TRBV27

cdr3_aa: CASSSNNRGYGYTF
cdr3_nt: TGTGCCAGCAGTTCGAATAACAGGGGTTATGGCTACACCTTC
d_call: TRBD1
j_call: TRBJ1-2
clone_size: -
v_call: TRBV27

cdr3_aa: CASSLSRQGAGNTIYF
cdr3_nt: TGTGCCAGCAGCTTATCCCGACAGGGGGCGGGAAACACCATATATTTT
d_call: TRBD1
j_call: TRBJ1-3
clone_size: -
v_call: TRBV7-2

cdr3_aa: CASSPVFDSLSSYNEQFF
cdr3_nt: TGCGCCAGCAGCCCCGTATTCGACTCTCTTAGCTCCTACAATGAGCAGTTCTTC
d_call: -
j_call: TRBJ2-1
clone_size: -
v_call: TRBV4-3

cdr3_aa: CASGRGTGANVLTF
cdr3_nt: TGTGCCAGTGGTCGCGGGACTGGGGCCAACGTCCTGACTTTC
d_call: -
j_call: TRBJ2-6
clone_size: -
v_call: TRBV28

cdr3_aa: CASSLAGGGATGELFF
cdr3_nt: TGTGCCAGCAGCTTAGCAGGGGGCGGCGCCACCGGGGAGCTGTTTTTT
d_call: TRBD1
j_call: TRBJ2-2
clone_size: -
v_call: TRBV7-2

cdr3_aa: CASSAGTSGSTDTQYF
cdr3_nt: TGTGCCAGCAGCGCCGGGACTAGCGGGAGCACAGATACGCAGTATTTT
d_call: TRBD2
j_call: TRBJ2-3
clone_size: -
v_call: TRBV5-8

cdr3_aa: CASSSGPGGYEQYF
cdr3_nt: TGTGCCAGCAGCTCTGGGCCAGGGGGCTACGAGCAGTACTTC
d_call: TRBD1
j_call: TRBJ2-7
clone_size: -
v_call: TRBV11-2

cdr3_aa: CASSLSTSRAQETQYF
cdr3_nt: TGTGCCAGCAGCTTAAGCACTAGCCGTGCCCAAGAGACCCAGTACTTC
d_call: -
j_call: TRBJ2-5
clone_size: -
v_call: TRBV11-2

cdr3_aa: CAIKTSGRPLQYF
cdr3_nt: TGTGCCATCAAGACTAGCGGGAGGCCGCTGCAGTACTTC
d_call: TRBD2
j_call: TRBJ2-7
clone_size: -
v_call: TRBV28

cdr3_aa: CASSSLTEGPQYF
cdr3_nt: TGTGCCAGCAGCTCCCTTACCGAGGGCCCCCAGTACTTC
d_call: -
j_call: TRBJ2-5
clone_size: once
v_call: TRBV7-2

cdr3_aa: CASSLAPGLGNIQYF
cdr3_nt: TGTGCCAGCAGTTTAGCCCCGGGACTGGGGAACATTCAGTACTTC
d_call: -
j_call: TRBJ2-4
clone_size: -
v_call: TRBV27

cdr3_aa: CASSERTADRNQPQHF
cdr3_nt: TGCGCCAGCAGCGAACGTACGGCGGACAGGAATCAGCCCCAGCATTTT
d_call: TRBD1
j_call: TRBJ1-5
clone_size: -
v_call: TRBV4-1

cdr3_aa: CASSSGTASSYEQYF
cdr3_nt: TGTGCCAGCAGCTCGGGGACAGCCAGCTCCTACGAGCAGTACTTC
d_call: TRBD1
j_call: TRBJ2-7
clone_size: -
v_call: TRBV7-6

cdr3_aa: CASTRGGVYGYTF
cdr3_nt: TGTGCCAGCACCCGGGGTGGGGTCTATGGCTACACCTTC
d_call: -
j_call: TRBJ1-2
clone_size: few
v_call: TRBV5-4

cdr3_aa: CASSPRRGGATNEKLFF
cdr3_nt: TGTGCCAGCAGCCCCCGCCGTGGGGGGGCAACTAATGAAAAACTGTTTTTT
d_call: -
j_call: TRBJ1-4
clone_size: -
v_call: TRBV7-9

cdr3_aa: CAWSPRGQPQHF
cdr3_nt: TGTGCCTGGAGTCCCCGAGGACAGCCCCAGCATTTT
d_call: -
j_call: TRBJ1-5
clone_size: -
v_call: TRBV30

cdr3_aa: CASSPTEGVYGYTF
cdr3_nt: TGTGCCAGCAGCCCTACGGAGGGTGTCTATGGCTACACCTTC
d_call: -
j_call: TRBJ1-2
clone_size: -
v_call: TRBV7-2

cdr3_aa: CASSPRTGSWEQYF
cdr3_nt: TGTGCCAGCAGCCCGCGGACAGGGTCTTGGGAGCAGTACTTC
d_call: TRBD1
j_call: TRBJ2-7
clone_size: -
v_call: TRBV14

cdr3_aa: CAISESDSYEQYF
cdr3_nt: TGTGCCATCAGTGAGTCGGACAGTTACGAGCAGTACTTC
d_call: -
j_call: TRBJ2-7
clone_size: few
v_call: TRBV10-3

cdr3_aa: CASRSTVNTEAFF
cdr3_nt: TGTGCCAGCAGGAGTACGGTAAACACTGAAGCTTTCTTT
d_call: -
j_call: TRBJ1-1
clone_size: -
v_call: TRBV6-6

cdr3_aa: CASSQDPGGTQYF
cdr3_nt: TGTGCCAGCAGCCAAGATCCAGGGGGGACCCAGTACTTC
d_call: TRBD1
j_call: TRBJ2-5
clone_size: -
v_call: TRBV14

cdr3_aa: CASSVGQGFNEQFF
cdr3_nt: TGTGCCAGCAGCGTAGGACAGGGGTTCAATGAGCAGTTCTTC
d_call: TRBD1
j_call: TRBJ2-1
clone_size: -
v_call: TRBV9

cdr3_aa: CASSLARGLSYEQYF
cdr3_nt: TGTGCCAGCAGCTTAGCTAGGGGCCTTTCCTACGAGCAGTACTTC
d_call: -
j_call: TRBJ2-7
clone_size: few
v_call: TRBV11-1

cdr3_aa: CATSRDQRDGETQYF
cdr3_nt: TGTGCCACCAGCAGAGATCAGAGGGATGGAGAGACCCAGTACTTC
d_call: -
j_call: TRBJ2-5
clone_size: -
v_call: TRBV15

cdr3_aa: CASSRGGAWTVISTDTQYF
cdr3_nt: TGTGCCAGCAGCCGGGGGGGGGCCTGGACAGTGATAAGCACAGATACGCAGTATTTT
d_call: TRBD2
j_call: TRBJ2-3
clone_size: -
v_call: TRBV28

cdr3_aa: CASSPRGGEKLFF
cdr3_nt: TGTGCCAGCAGCCCTCGGGGGGGTGAAAAACTGTTTTTT
d_call: -
j_call: TRBJ1-4
clone_size: -
v_call: TRBV9

cdr3_aa: CASSLRQGFGYTF
cdr3_nt: TGTGCCAGCAGTTTGAGACAGGGATTCGGCTACACCTTC
d_call: TRBD1
j_call: TRBJ1-2
clone_size: -
v_call: TRBV27

cdr3_aa: CSSSLTGPSISEQFF
cdr3_nt: TGTTCCAGCAGCTTAACTGGTCCCTCTATATCTGAGCAGTTCTTC
d_call: -
j_call: TRBJ2-1
clone_size: -
v_call: TRBV7-3

cdr3_aa: CARSFFYLSREVYGYTF
cdr3_nt: TGTGCCAGAAGCTTTTTTTATTTGAGCAGGGAGGTCTATGGCTACACCTTC
d_call: -
j_call: TRBJ1-2
clone_size: -
v_call: TRBV5-3

cdr3_aa: CASRGGAQETQYF
cdr3_nt: TGTGCCAGCCGCGGGGGGGCGCAAGAGACCCAGTACTTC
d_call: TRBD2
j_call: TRBJ2-5
clone_size: few
v_call: TRBV7-3

cdr3_aa: CASSPITGSNTEAFF
cdr3_nt: TGCGCCAGCAGCCCGATAACAGGTTCGAACACTGAAGCTTTCTTT
d_call: -
j_call: TRBJ1-1
clone_size: once
v_call: TRBV5-1

cdr3_aa: CASSQTPGQGYEQYF
cdr3_nt: TGTGCCAGCAGCCAAACCCCAGGACAGGGGTACGAGCAGTACTTC
d_call: TRBD1
j_call: TRBJ2-7
clone_size: -
v_call: TRBV7-3

cdr3_aa: CASSLVGQGTEKLFF
cdr3_nt: TGTGCCAGCAGCTTAGTGGGACAGGGAACTGAAAAACTGTTTTTT
d_call: TRBD1
j_call: TRBJ1-4
clone_size: -
v_call: TRBV7-9

cdr3_aa: CASLSGTSGVSEQFF
cdr3_nt: TGTGCCAGCTTGTCCGGGACTAGCGGGGTGAGTGAGCAGTTCTTC
d_call: TRBD2
j_call: TRBJ2-1
clone_size: once
v_call: TRBV7-8

cdr3_aa: CSVASGGPDTQYF
cdr3_nt: TGCAGCGTTGCTAGCGGGGGCCCAGATACGCAGTATTTT
d_call: TRBD2
j_call: TRBJ2-3
clone_size: few
v_call: TRBV29-1